Sequencing of this TCR beta chain was carried out in a study of a mutant IDH1 vaccine in newly diagnosed glioma. Study results and caveats: Pseudoprogression looked unconnected to shifts in top peripheral T cell clonotypes.

This clone was observed a single time. Antigen: not known. Indicated time point: baseline, week 1 (first vaccination visit). This sample's treatment: pre-vaccination baseline after standard-of-care therapy. Clones were sequenced by immunoSEQ multiplex PCR, and TCRdb holds only the in-frame ones, with some missing. The sample consists of approximately 92,000 clones, around 82% of them appearing once. This specimen was PBMCs, taken from a glioma patient treated with radiotherapy, temozolomide or both. The source is a woman between 45 and 60 years old with glioma.

The chain's CDR3 is CASSRPGMGEQYF. In DNA, the CDR3 is TGTGCCAGCAGTCGCCCAGGTATGGGGGAGCAGTACTTC. The gene calls are TRBV6-5 and TRBJ2-7; D gene uncertain. This CDR3 is 13 amino acids long. V was pared by 5 bases and J by 7 bases, with 15 bases between. Germline CDR1 reads MNHEY; CDR2 reads SVGAGI.